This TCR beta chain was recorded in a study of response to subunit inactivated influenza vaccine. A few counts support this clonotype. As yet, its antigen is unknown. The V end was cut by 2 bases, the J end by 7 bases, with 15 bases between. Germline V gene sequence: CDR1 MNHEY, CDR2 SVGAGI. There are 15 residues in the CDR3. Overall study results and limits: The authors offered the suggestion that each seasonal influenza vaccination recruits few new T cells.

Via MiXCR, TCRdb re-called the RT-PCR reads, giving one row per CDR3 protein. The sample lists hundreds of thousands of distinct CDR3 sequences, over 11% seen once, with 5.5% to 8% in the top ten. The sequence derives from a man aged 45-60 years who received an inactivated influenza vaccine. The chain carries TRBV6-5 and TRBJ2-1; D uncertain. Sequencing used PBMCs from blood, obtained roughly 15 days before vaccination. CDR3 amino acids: CASSYQPWFGNEQFF. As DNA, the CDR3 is TGTGCCAGCAGTTACCAACCCTGGTTTGGGAATGAGCAGTTCTTC.